These 5 T cell receptor beta chains share one sample of origin, sequenced in a study of T cell repertoires in cytomegalovirus infection (dated by TCRdb to 2018 to 2020). For sequencing, an Illumina HiSeq 1500 was employed. The public reads were reanalyzed by TCRdb: fastp trimming at Q25, MiXCR alignment, in-frame beta chains only. Duplicate CDR3 protein sequences are folded into a single record with the most common DNA and genes. In this sample the table shows hundreds of thousands of distinct CDR3 sequences, roughly 34% of which occur a single time. Roughly 15% of the sample belongs to the ten largest clones. These receptors have no identified antigens. The treatment or condition label, read with the paper, signifies: in vitro stimulation with specific CMV peptide epitopes to enrich CMV-specific T cells. The sample consisted of cultured PBMCs, taken from culture after CMV antigen stimulation. The source is a human donor in good health (CMV status not recorded). Some clones in this sample may be carry-over from other donors' samples.

This sequence joins TRBV15 and TRBJ2-2; no firm D call. Germline V gives CDR1 LNHNV, CDR2 YYDKDF (reference sequence). V was trimmed by 4 bases and J by 7 bases, leaving 4 bases between them. The CDR3 has 11 amino acids. CDR3 protein: CATSKVGELFF. DNA of the CDR3: TGTGCCACCAGCAAGGTCGGGGAGCTGTTTTTT.

The V gene is TRBV28, the J gene TRBJ1-2; 9 bases are shared with TRBD1. Trimming cost V 9 bases and J 6 bases; bases outside gene matches: 8. Germline values: CDR1 MDHEN, CDR2 SYDVKM. CDR3 length: 13 residues. DNA of the CDR3: TGTGCCAGTTATTACAGGGGGCTTAATGGCTACACCTTC. It specifies CASYYRGLNGYTF.

V is TRBV10-3 and J is TRBJ1-2; D possibly corresponds to TRBD1 (5 bases). The length of the CDR3 is 13 residues. V lost 6 bases to trimming and J lost 3 bases, with 11 bases between them. CDR1 and CDR2 (germline): ENHRY, SYGVKD. Here the CDR3 reads CAISRDLDYGYTF. CDR3 DNA sequence: TGTGCCATCAGCAGGGACTTGGACTATGGCTACACCTTC.

Only a few counts were recorded for this clonotype. The chain links TRBV19 to TRBJ1-1; no reliable D call. The CDR3 has 16 amino acids. The V gene's germline CDR1 is LNHDA and CDR2 SQIVND (reference sequence). Between the trimmed V and J ends, which lost 5 bases and 0 bases, there was a span of 16 bases. The CDR3 protein is CASSLPNRLMNTEAFF. In DNA, the CDR3 is TGTGCCAGTAGTCTCCCGAATAGGCTCATGAACACTGAAGCTTTCTTT.

This clonotype was counted a few times. V gene TRBV24-1 combines with J gene TRBJ2-1; TRBD2 agrees at 11 bases. The J segment lost 4 bases and the V segment lost 6 bases, leaving 4 bases of the junction unmatched. Germline V gene data show CDR1 as KGHDR and CDR2 as SFDVKD. The CDR3 is made up of 15 amino acids. CDR3 in DNA: TGTGCCACCAGTACTAGCGGGAGTTCTTACAATGAGCAGTTCTTC. The encoded protein is CATSTSGSSYNEQFF.